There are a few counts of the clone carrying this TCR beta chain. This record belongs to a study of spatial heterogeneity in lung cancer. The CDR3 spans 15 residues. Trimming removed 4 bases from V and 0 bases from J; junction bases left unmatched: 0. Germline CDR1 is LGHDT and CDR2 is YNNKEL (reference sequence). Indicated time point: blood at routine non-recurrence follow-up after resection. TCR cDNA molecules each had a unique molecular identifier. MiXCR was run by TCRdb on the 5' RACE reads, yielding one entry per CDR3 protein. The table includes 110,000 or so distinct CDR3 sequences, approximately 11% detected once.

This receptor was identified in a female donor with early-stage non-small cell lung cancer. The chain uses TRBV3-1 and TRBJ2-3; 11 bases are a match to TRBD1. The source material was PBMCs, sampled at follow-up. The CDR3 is CASSRDRGSTDTQYF. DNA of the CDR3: TGTGCCAGCAGCCGGGACAGGGGGAGCACAGATACGCAGTATTTT.